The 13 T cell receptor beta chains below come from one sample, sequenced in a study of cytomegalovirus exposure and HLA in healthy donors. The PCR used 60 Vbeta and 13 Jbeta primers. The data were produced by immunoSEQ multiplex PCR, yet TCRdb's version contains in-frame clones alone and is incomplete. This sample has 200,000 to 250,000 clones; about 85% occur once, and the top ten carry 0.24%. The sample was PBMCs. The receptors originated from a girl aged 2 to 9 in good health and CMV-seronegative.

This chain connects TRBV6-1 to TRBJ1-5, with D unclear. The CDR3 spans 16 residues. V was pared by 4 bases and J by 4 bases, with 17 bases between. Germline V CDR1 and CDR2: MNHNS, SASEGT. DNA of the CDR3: TGTGCCAGCAGTGGGGGAAAGGAGGGAACAAATCAGCCCCAGCATTTT. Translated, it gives CASSGGKEGTNQPQHF.

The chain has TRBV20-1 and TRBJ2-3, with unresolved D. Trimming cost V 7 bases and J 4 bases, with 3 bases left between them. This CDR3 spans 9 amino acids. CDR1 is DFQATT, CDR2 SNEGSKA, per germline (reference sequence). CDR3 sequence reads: CSVSDTQYF. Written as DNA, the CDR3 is TGCAGTGTATCAGATACGCAGTATTTT.

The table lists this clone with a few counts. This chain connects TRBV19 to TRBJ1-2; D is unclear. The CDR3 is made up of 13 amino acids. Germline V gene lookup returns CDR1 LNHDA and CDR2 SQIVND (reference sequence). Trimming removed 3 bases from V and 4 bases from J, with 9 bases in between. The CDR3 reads CASSIETFYGYTF. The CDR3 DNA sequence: TGTGCCAGTAGTATCGAGACATTCTATGGCTACACCTTC.

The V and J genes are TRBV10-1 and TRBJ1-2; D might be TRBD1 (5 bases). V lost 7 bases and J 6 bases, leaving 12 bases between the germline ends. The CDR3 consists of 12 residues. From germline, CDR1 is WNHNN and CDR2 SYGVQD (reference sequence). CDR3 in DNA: TGCGCCAGCAATTACAGGCGCCATGGCTACACCTTC. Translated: CASNYRRHGYTF.

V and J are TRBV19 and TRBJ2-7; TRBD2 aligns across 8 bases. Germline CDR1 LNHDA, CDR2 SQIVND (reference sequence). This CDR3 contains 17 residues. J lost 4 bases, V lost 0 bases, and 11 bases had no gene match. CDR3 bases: TGTGCCAGTAGTATAGATCTGAGGGCGGGAGGCTTTTACGAGCAGTACTTC. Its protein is CASSIDLRAGGFYEQYF.

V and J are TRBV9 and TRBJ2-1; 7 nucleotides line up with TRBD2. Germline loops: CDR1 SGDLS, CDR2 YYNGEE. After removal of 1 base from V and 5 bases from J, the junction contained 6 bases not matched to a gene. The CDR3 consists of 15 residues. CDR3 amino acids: CASSVTWGGDNEQFF. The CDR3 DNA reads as TGTGCCAGCAGCGTAACGTGGGGGGGAGACAATGAGCAGTTCTTC.

CDR3 amino acids: CASRERNSGQETQYF. For the CDR3, the DNA is TGTGCCAGCAGGGAGAGGAATAGCGGCCAAGAGACCCAGTACTTC. The chain links TRBV7-6 to TRBJ2-5; D is perhaps TRBD2 (6 bases). Trimming pared 6 bases from V and 1 base from J, leaving 15 bases between. This CDR3 has 15 amino acids. Per germline, CDR1 SGHVS and CDR2 FNYEAQ.

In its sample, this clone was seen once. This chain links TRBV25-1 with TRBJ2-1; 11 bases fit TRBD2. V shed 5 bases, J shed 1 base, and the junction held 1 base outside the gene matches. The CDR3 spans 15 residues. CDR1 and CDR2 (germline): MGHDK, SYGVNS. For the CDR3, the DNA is TGTGCCAGCAGTCCTAGCGGGGGGTCCTACAATGAGCAGTTCTTC. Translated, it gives CASSPSGGSYNEQFF.

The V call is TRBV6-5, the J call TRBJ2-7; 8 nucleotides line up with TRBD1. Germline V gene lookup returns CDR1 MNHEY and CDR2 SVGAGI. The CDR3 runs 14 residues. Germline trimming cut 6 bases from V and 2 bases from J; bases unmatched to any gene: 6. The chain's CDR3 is CASSFGTGAYEQYF. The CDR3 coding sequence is TGTGCCAGCAGCTTCGGGACAGGTGCCTACGAGCAGTACTTC.

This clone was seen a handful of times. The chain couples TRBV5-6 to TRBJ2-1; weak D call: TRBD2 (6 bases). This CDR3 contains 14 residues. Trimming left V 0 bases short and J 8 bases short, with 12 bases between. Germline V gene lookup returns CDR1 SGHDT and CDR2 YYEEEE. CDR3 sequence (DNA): TGTGCCAGCAGCTTGGTGGTACCGGGGGATGAGCAGTTCTTC. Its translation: CASSLVVPGDEQFF.

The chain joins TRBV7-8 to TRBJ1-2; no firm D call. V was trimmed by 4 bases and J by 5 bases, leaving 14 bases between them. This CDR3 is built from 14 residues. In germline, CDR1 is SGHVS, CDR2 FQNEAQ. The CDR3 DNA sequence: TGTGCCAGCAGCTCAGCTCCGGGAGGGTATGGCTACACCTTC. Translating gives CASSSAPGGYGYTF.

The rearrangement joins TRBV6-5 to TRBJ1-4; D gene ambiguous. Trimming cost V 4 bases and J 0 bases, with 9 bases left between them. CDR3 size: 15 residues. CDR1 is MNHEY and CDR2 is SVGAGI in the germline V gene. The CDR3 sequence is CASSSTLATNEKLFF. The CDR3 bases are TGTGCCAGCAGTTCCACCTTAGCAACTAATGAAAAACTGTTTTTT.

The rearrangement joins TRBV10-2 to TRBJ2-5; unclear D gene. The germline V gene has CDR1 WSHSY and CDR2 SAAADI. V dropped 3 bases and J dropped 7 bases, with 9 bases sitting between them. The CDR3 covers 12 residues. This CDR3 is CASSETSGTQYF. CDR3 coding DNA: TGCGCCAGCAGTGAAACCTCGGGGACCCAGTACTTC.